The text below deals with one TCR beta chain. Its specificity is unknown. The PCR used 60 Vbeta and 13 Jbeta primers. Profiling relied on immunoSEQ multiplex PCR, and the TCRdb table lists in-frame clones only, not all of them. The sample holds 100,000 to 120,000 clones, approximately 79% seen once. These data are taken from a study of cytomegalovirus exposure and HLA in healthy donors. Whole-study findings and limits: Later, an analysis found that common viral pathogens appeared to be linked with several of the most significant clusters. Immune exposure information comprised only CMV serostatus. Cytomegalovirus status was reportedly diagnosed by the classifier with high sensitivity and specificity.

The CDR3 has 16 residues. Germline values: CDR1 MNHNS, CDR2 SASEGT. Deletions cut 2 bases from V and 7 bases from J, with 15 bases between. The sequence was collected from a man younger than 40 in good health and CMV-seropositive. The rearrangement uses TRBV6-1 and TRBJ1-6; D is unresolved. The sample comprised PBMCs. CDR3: CASSELAAERNSPLHF. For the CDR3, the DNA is TGTGCCAGCAGTGAATTGGCAGCCGAGAGGAATTCACCCCTCCACTTT.